This T cell receptor beta chain came from a study of PD-1 blockade in classical Hodgkin lymphoma. Per germline, CDR1 MNHEY and CDR2 SMNVEV (reference sequence). The CDR3 is made up of 15 amino acids. The V and J ends lost 1 base and 0 bases respectively, with 9 bases between them. This clone was seen more than once but under ten times. The data were produced by immunoSEQ multiplex PCR, yet TCRdb's version contains in-frame clones alone and is incomplete. The data show over 20,000 clones, with 85% to 90% seen just once and roughly 7% held by the top ten. As for time point: newly diagnosed, previously untreated cHL patient sample. Magnetic negative selection, applied to thawed PBMCs, was used to isolate the CD8+ T cells.

The sequence was collected from a human donor with classical Hodgkin lymphoma. V and J are TRBV27 and TRBJ1-1; the D is unclear. Sequencing input: CD8+ T cells from blood. The CDR3 loop reads CASSLWYSLNTEAFF. CDR3 nucleotides: TGTGCCAGCAGTTTATGGTACAGCCTGAACACTGAAGCTTTCTTT.